The present TCR beta chain was sequenced within a study of cytomegalovirus exposure and HLA in healthy donors. Data came from immunoSEQ multiplex PCR; TCRdb stores just in-frame clones and leaves some out. The table lists 200,000 to 300,000 clones, roughly 84% of them singletons. About this clone itself: Its antigen is as yet unknown.

This CDR3 region has 12 residues. Trimming shortened V by 0 bases and J by 6 bases, and 2 bases separated the two germline ends. Germline CDR1 and CDR2: MGHDK and SYGVNS. General study points: Specificity for CMV antigens was confirmed in vitro for a few of the CMV-associated chains.

The donors belonged to the roughly 120-subject validation cohort, separate from the roughly 670-subject first cohort. This clonotype was obtained from a man between 18 and 29 years old in good health and CMV-seropositive. The sample comprised PBMCs. This chain uses TRBV25-1 with TRBJ2-2; D gene uncertain. The CDR3 sequence: CASSEYPGELFF. The CDR3 coding sequence is TGTGCCAGCAGTGAATACCCCGGGGAGCTGTTTTTT.